The clone carrying this TCR beta chain showed up many times. Its antigen is not known. RNA transcripts were the template for amplifying TCR beta CDR3 regions. The TCR CDR3 first-round RT-PCR relied on the HTBI primer set. TCRdb re-analysed the multiplex PCR reads in MiXCR, keeping a single row per CDR3 protein. The sample lists approximately 350,000 distinct CDR3 sequences, 12% to 15% seen once, with around 20% in the top ten. The data derive from a study of T cells in Graves' hyperthyroidism and ophthalmopathy. The V gene lost 4 bases and the J gene lost 2 bases, with 17 bases spanning the gap. The germline V gene encodes CDR1 SQVTM and CDR2 ANQGSEA. The CDR3 is 15 residues long. Points from the study as a whole: Ophthalmopathy and stable hyperthyroidism were separated by a 13 V-J model.

Sequences were obtained from blood. The chain has TRBV29-1 and TRBJ1-1; D remains ambiguous. This receptor was identified in a woman aged 55-70 years with Graves' ophthalmopathy. The CDR3 is CSVGGVMGKNTEAFF. CDR3 nucleotides: TGCAGCGTTGGTGGGGTCATGGGGAAAAACACTGAAGCTTTCTTT.